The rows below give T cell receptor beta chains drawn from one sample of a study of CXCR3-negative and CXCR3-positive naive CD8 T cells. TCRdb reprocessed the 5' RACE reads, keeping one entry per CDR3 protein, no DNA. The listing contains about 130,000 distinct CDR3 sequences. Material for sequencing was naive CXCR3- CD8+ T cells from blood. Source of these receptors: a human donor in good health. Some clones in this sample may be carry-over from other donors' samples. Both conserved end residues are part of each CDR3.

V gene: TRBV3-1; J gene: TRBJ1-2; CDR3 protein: CASRPGNTLHGYTF
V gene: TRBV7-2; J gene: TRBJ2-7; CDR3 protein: CASTLRGGAHYEQYF
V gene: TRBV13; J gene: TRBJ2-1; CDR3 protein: CASSFRGSEQFF
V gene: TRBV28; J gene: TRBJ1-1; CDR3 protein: CASSQQGVNTEAFF
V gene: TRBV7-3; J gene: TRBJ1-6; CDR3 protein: CASSQDSNSPLHF
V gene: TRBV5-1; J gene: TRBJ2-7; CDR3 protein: CASSPQGFSVNYEQYF
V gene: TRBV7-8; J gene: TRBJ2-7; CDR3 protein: CASSLSGRDSSYEQYF
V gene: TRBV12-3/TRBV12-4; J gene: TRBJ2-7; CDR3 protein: CASSPEGDGRYEQYF
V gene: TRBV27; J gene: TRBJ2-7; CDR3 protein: CASSLEVPGRGHEQYF
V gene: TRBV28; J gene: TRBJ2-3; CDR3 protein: CASTQESPGLRPSTDTQYF
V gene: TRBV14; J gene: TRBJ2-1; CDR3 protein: CASSQDRRSYEQFF
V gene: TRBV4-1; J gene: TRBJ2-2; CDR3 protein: CASSRSYRDTGELFF